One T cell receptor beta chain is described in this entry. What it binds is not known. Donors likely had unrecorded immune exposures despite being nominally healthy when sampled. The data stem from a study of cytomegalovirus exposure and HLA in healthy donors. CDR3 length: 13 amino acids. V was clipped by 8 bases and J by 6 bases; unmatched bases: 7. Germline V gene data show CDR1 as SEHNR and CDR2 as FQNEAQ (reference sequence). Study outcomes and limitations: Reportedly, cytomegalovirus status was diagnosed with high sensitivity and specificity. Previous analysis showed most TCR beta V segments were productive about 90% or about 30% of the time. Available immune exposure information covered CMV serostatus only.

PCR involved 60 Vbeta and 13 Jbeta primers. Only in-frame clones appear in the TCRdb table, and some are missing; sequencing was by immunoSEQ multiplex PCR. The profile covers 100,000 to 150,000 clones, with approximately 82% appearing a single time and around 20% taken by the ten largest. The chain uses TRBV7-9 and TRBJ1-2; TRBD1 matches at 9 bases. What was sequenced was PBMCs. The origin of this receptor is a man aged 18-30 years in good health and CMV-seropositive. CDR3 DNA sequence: TGTGCCAGCGGGAGACAGGGGGAAAATGGCTACACCTTC. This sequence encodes CASGRQGENGYTF.